Given below is one TCR beta chain in context. TCRdb reprocessed the reads via MiXCR and lists one record per CDR3 protein. The sample gives more than 10,000 distinct CDR3 sequences, under 30% of which show up once; less than 2.5% is in the top ten. Trimming cost V 8 bases and J 5 bases; bases outside gene matches: 7. The CDR3 loop spans 13 amino acids. This entry is derived from a study of liver allograft versus peripheral blood T cells. Whole-study context: The authors compared T cell receptor repertoires in transplanted livers with recipients' peripheral blood repertoires.

This receptor was taken from a human patient who had a liver transplant. Some T cells may originate from the graft donor. The chain carries TRBV12-3 or TRBV12-4 and TRBJ2-5; 8 positions agree with TRBD1. The CDR3 DNA sequence: TGTGCCAGCGGAGACAGGGGCCGGGAGACCCAGTACTTC. Translated, it gives CASGDRGRETQYF.